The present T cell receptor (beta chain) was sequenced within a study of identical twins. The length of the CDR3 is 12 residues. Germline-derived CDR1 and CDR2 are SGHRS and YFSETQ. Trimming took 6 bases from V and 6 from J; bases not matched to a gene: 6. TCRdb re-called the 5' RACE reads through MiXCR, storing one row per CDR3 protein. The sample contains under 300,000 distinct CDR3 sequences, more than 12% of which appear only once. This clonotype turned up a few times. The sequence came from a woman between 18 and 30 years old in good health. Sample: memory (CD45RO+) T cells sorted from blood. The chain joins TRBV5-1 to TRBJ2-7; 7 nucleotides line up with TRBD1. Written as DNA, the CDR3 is TGCGCCAGCACCGAACAGGGGCCCGAGCAGTACTTC. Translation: CASTEQGPEQYF.